A selection of T cell receptor beta chains follows, all from one sample in a study of CD8 T cells in ankylosing spondylitis. TCRdb re-derived calls from the 5' RACE reads in MiXCR, one entry per CDR3 protein. The data hold approximately 440,000 distinct CDR3 sequences, with approximately 17% observed a single time. The sample taken for sequencing was blood, either unsorted or a sorted T cell fraction (not recorded which). Every receptor here comes from a male donor with ankylosing spondylitis. CDR3s include the opening cysteine and the closing phenylalanine or tryptophan. A D gene is named only where the DNA matches it firmly. Not all rows give a size; the values are once, few, many and, for expanded clones, a class.

J gene | clone size | D gene | V gene | CDR3 protein | CDR3 DNA
TRBJ2-3 | few | NA | TRBV20-1 | CSATLALGTDTQYF | TGCAGTGCTACCCTAGCGTTGGGCACAGATACGCAGTATTTT
TRBJ2-1 | NA | TRBD1 | TRBV20-1 | CSATDRGRSYNEQFF | TGCAGTGCTACGGACAGGGGTCGGTCCTACAATGAGCAGTTCTTC
TRBJ2-5 | few | TRBD2 | TRBV7-2 | CASSPGMGEGLGNQYF | TGTGCCAGCAGCCCCGGGATGGGGGAGGGCTTGGGGAATCAGTACTTC
TRBJ1-1 | NA | NA | TRBV5-1 | CASSRTLRNTEAFF | TGCGCCAGCAGCCGGACCCTGAGGAACACTGAAGCTTTCTTT
TRBJ1-6 | NA | NA | TRBV3-1 | CASSQGGQNNSPLHF | TGTGCCAGCAGCCAAGGCGGACAGAACAATTCACCCCTCCACTTT
TRBJ2-1 | NA | NA | TRBV20-1 | CSARWGKQSYNEQFF | TGCAGTGCTAGATGGGGGAAACAGTCCTACAATGAGCAGTTCTTC
TRBJ2-5 | NA | NA | TRBV27 | CASSLLRGQQETQYF | TGTGCCAGCAGTTTACTCAGGGGTCAACAAGAGACCCAGTACTTC
TRBJ2-3 | NA | NA | TRBV3-1 | CASSRSGTQYF | TGTGCCAGCAGCCGGTCGGGTACGCAGTATTTT
TRBJ1-2 | NA | NA | TRBV29-1 | CSVETGHYGYTF | TGCAGCGTTGAAACAGGGCACTATGGCTACACCTTC
TRBJ2-7 | few | NA | TRBV5-1 | CASYDPGSYEQYF | TGCGCCAGCTATGACCCTGGGTCCTACGAGCAGTACTTC
TRBJ2-6 | NA | NA | TRBV19 | CASNPGSELGSGANVLTF | TGTGCCAGTAACCCGGGCTCCGAATTGGGTTCTGGGGCCAACGTCCTGACTTTC
TRBJ2-3 | few | TRBD2 | TRBV24-1 | CATSALTGGLAGDTQYF | TGTGCCACCAGTGCCCTCACCGGTGGACTAGCGGGAGATACGCAGTATTTT
TRBJ1-3 | many | NA | TRBV20-1 | CSGEWVDGNTIYF | TGCAGTGGGGAATGGGTCGATGGAAACACCATATATTTT
TRBJ2-5 | NA | TRBD2 | TRBV20-1 | CSARPSGRVLGETQYF | TGCAGTGCTAGACCTAGCGGGAGGGTACTTGGTGAGACCCAGTACTTC
TRBJ1-5 | NA | TRBD1 | TRBV18 | CASSRGTDSNQPQHF | TGTGCCAGCTCAAGAGGGACAGATAGCAATCAGCCCCAGCATTTT
TRBJ1-3 | few | NA | TRBV29-1 | CSVGQSSGNTIYF | TGCAGCGTCGGACAGTCCTCTGGAAACACCATATATTTT
TRBJ1-2 | few | NA | TRBV3-1 | CASSPHNVEGKREGYTF | TGTGCCAGCAGCCCCCACAATGTGGAGGGGAAGAGGGAAGGCTACACCTTC
TRBJ2-3 | NA | NA | TRBV7-3 | CASSSGQPTDTQYF | TGTGCCAGCAGCTCCGGACAGCCCACAGATACGCAGTATTTT
TRBJ1-5 | few | NA | TRBV5-8 | CASSFTGVSNQPQHF | TGTGCCAGCAGCTTCACGGGGGTTAGCAATCAGCCCCAGCATTTT
TRBJ2-1 | NA | TRBD2 | TRBV9 | CASSVSLAGVRNEQFF | TGTGCCAGCAGCGTGTCTCTAGCGGGAGTCCGTAATGAGCAGTTCTTC
TRBJ2-1 | NA | NA | TRBV29-1 | CSVEVYNEQFF | TGCAGCGTTGAAGTCTACAATGAGCAGTTCTTC
TRBJ1-6 | NA | NA | TRBV9 | CASSLKSGLNSPLHF | TGTGCCAGCAGCCTAAAGTCGGGTCTCAATTCACCCCTCCACTTT
TRBJ2-2 | NA | TRBD2 | TRBV10-3 | CAISPAGGTGELFF | TGTGCCATCAGTCCCGCGGGAGGTACCGGGGAGCTGTTTTTT
TRBJ2-1 | NA | TRBD2 | TRBV9 | CASSVDSGVYNEQFF | TGTGCCAGCAGCGTAGACAGCGGGGTATACAATGAGCAGTTCTTC